These 3 T cell receptor beta chains were all obtained from the same sample, sequenced in a study of shared clonotypes between healthy human individuals. TCRdb's copy holds only in-frame clones and misses some; the assay was immunoSEQ multiplex PCR. The repertoire holds about 2.4 million clones, with around 90% as singletons. What was sequenced was naive CD4+ T cells sorted from blood. The subset here: CD45RA+ positively selected. The receptors come from a man younger than 35 in good health.

The chain employs TRBV7-2 and TRBJ2-4; 8 nucleotides match TRBD2. The CDR3 contains 17 residues. Germline-derived CDR1 and CDR2 are SGHTA and FQGNSA. The V gene end was trimmed by 5 bases and the J gene end by 9 bases; junction bases not matched to a gene: 18. The DNA of the CDR3 is TGTGCCAGCAGCCCCGCCGTGGATAGCGGGAAAAGGGGCATTCAGTACTTC. This sequence encodes CASSPAVDSGKRGIQYF.

This chain joins TRBV11-2 and TRBJ2-3; D gene ambiguous. CDR3 length: 15 amino acids. Germline V gene data show CDR1 as SGHAT and CDR2 as FQNNGV. Trimming removed 3 bases from V and 6 bases from J, with 16 bases in between. The CDR3 DNA is TGTGCCAGCAGCTTGGTGACTCTCGGAGAGGATACGCAGTATTTT. It yields the protein CASSLVTLGEDTQYF. The whole variable domain, remainder taken from reference TRBV11-2 and TRBJ2-3, is EAGVAQSPRYKIIEKRQSVAFWCNPISGHATLYWYQQILGQGPKLLIQFQNNGVVDDSQLPKDRFSAERLKGVDSTLKIQPAKLEDSAVYLCASSLVTLGEDTQYFGPGTRLTVL.

The chain recombines TRBV6-5 with TRBJ1-1; 7 positions agree with TRBD1. The V and J ends lost 10 bases and 6 bases, in that order; junction bases with no gene match: 5. The CDR3 length is 11 residues. Per germline, CDR1 MNHEY and CDR2 SVGAGI. The CDR3 sequence: CATQGGAEAFF. CDR3 coding DNA: TGTGCCACGCAGGGGGGGGCTGAAGCTTTCTTT.